The clone carrying this T cell receptor beta chain was recorded a few times. Amplified regions were TCR beta CDR3 sequences from RNA transcripts. Carried out on the TCR CDR3, a first-round RT-PCR used the HTBI primer set. TCRdb re-analysed the multiplex PCR reads in MiXCR, keeping a single row per CDR3 protein. The sample contains around 690,000 distinct CDR3 sequences, approximately 15% of which appear only once. This entry is derived from a study of T cells in Graves' hyperthyroidism and ophthalmopathy. Trimming removed 0 bases from V and 3 bases from J; junction bases left unmatched: 9. CDR1 SGHNT and CDR2 YYREEE come from the germline V gene (reference sequence). The CDR3 is made up of 16 amino acids. Graves' hyperthyroidism qualified as stable when ophthalmopathy did not progress within 18 months. Based on clinical symptoms, serum thyroxine and TRAb, thyroid ultrasound and orbital computed tomography, diagnoses were reached.

Sequenced: blood. V usage is TRBV5-4 and J usage is TRBJ2-7; TRBD2 aligns across 7 bases. The receptor was isolated from a man aged 50-60 years with Graves' hyperthyroidism. The CDR3 DNA reads TGTGCCAGCAGCTTGGTATCAATTGGGACTAACTACGAGCAGTACTTC. Translated, it gives CASSLVSIGTNYEQYF.